A single sample gave rise to the 4 T cell receptor beta chains below, sequenced in a study of OX40 agonist ivuxolimab in advanced cancers. Profiled with immunoSEQ multiplex PCR; TCRdb holds only in-frame clones, not every one. In the table there are roughly 60,000 clones, approximately 90% of which are singletons. The starting material was CD4+ or CD8+ T cells sorted from blood, obtained in a trial of the OX40 agonist ivuxolimab. All receptors come from an adult with an advanced solid tumor such as melanoma, head and neck, liver or kidney cancer.

The CDR3 protein is CASSLKIRAGSLGAGELFF. DNA of the CDR3: TGTGCCAGCAGCTTAAAGATTCGAGCGGGCTCCCTGGGAGCCGGGGAGCTGTTTTTT. The chain couples TRBV7-9 to TRBJ2-2; maybe TRBD2 (6 bases). V dropped 2 bases and J dropped 6 bases, with 25 bases sitting between them. Germline V gene data show CDR1 as SEHNR and CDR2 as FQNEAQ (reference sequence). The CDR3 length is 19 residues.

This sequence joins TRBV7-2 and TRBJ1-1; 8 bases are shared with TRBD1. The CDR3 is made up of 14 amino acids. Unmatched junction bases numbered 7, after V lost 5 bases and J lost 5 bases. Germline V lookup: CDR1 SGHTA, CDR2 FQGNSA. Written as DNA, the CDR3 is TGTGCCAGCAGCCTTCAGGGGGCAGAAACTGAAGCTTTCTTT. Protein: CASSLQGAETEAFF.

This clone has a handful of counts. The V gene is TRBV9, the J gene TRBJ2-3, with TRBD2 identical over 8 bases. The CDR3 covers 15 residues. J was trimmed by 0 bases and V by 4 bases; bases with no gene match: 4. The V gene's germline CDR1 is SGDLS and CDR2 YYNGEE. The CDR3 region is CASSYSGTSTDTQYF. The CDR3 DNA follows: TGTGCCAGCAGCTATAGCGGGACTAGCACAGATACGCAGTATTTT. Looking up the rest from reference TRBV9 and TRBJ2-3 gives the full variable domain: DSGVTQTPKHLITATGQRVTLRCSPRSGDLSVYWYQQSLDQGLQFLIQYYNGEERAKGNILERFSAQQFPDLHSELNLSSLELGDSALYFCASSYSGTSTDTQYFGPGTRLTVL.

V and J are TRBV6-5 and TRBJ2-7, with 7 bases lining up with TRBD1. The CDR3 loop spans 13 amino acids. Germline CDR1 reads MNHEY; CDR2 reads SVGAGI. The V and J ends lost 7 bases and 9 bases, in that order; junction bases with no gene match: 12. Written as DNA, the CDR3 is TGTGCCAGCATGGCCCCCGGGACAGAGTGGCAGTACTTC. Its translation: CASMAPGTEWQYF.